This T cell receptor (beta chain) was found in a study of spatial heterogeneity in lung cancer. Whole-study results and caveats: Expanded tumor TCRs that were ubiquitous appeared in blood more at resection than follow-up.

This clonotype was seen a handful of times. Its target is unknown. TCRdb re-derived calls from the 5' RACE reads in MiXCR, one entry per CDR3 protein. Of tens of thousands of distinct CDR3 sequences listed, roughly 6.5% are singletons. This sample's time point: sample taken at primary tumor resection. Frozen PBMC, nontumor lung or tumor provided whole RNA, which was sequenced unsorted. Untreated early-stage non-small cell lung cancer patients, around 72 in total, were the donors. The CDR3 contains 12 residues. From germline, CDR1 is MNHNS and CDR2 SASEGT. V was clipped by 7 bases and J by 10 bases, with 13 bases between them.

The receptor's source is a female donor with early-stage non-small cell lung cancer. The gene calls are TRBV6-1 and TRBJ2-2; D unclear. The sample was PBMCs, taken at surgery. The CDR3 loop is CASISPLMELFF. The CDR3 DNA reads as TGTGCCAGCATTAGTCCCCTTATGGAGCTGTTTTTT.